This T cell receptor (beta chain) was observed in a study of post-analysis software for immune sequencing data. Study-wide context: Disease trajectories encompassed relapsing-remitting, secondary progressive and progressive-relapsing multiple sclerosis. Points from the study as a whole: When the samples were clustered directly with F measure, those that had been prepared in the same batch showed strong co-clustering. For normalized Chao1 diversity, multiple sclerosis patients scored significantly lower than controls did. Roughly five TRBV segments were significantly more frequent in patients than in controls. TRBV5-6, TRBV5-1 and TRBV20-1 were among these segments.

Unique-molecular-identifier-tagged TCR beta cDNA libraries were used. One entry per CDR3 protein, called by TCRdb with MiXCR from the PCR reads. This table has more than 500,000 distinct CDR3 sequences, 30% to 40% appearing once. Only a few counts were recorded for this clonotype. Its antigen is currently unknown. The germline CDR1 and CDR2 sequences are SGHDT and YYEEEE. Trimming shortened V by 1 base and J by 8 bases, and 10 bases separated the two germline ends. This CDR3 has 13 amino acids. Sequencing used blood. The sequence derives from a girl aged 2-17 years with multiple sclerosis. The chain links TRBV5-6 to TRBJ2-4, with a tentative D call TRBD1 (5 bases). For the CDR3, the DNA is TGTGCCAGCAGCTTGTCCCAGGGCTACATTCAGTACTTC. Its translation is CASSLSQGYIQYF.